The TCR beta chain described here comes from a study of blood T cell repertoires in COVID-19. For the study at large: Samples of COVID-19 (acute and convalescent) were obtained from the United States, Italy and Spain. Nucleic acid was either cDNA or gDNA, and it came from T cells, B-cell-depleted T cells, or PBMCs.

V was trimmed by 0 bases and J by 3 bases, leaving 18 bases between them. The CDR3 is 17 amino acids. Germline lookup yields CDR1 SGHNT and CDR2 YYREEE (reference sequence). In the authors' workflow: Estimation of nucleated cell counts was performed using reference gene primer amplification. Clones were read by immunoSEQ multiplex PCR, and TCRdb kept only the in-frame ones, dropping some. The DNA gave D and trimming, while V, J and clone size come from that table. In the table there are about 220,000 clones, around three quarters of which are singletons. The TCR was taken from a woman between 65 and 79 years old with acute or convalescent COVID-19. The chain combines TRBV5-4 with TRBJ1-2; possible D gene TRBD1, 5 bases. Sequencing input: peripheral blood. CDR3 bases: TGTGCCAGCAGCTTGGGTGGTGTTGCGGGGGATTACTATGGCTACACCTTC. This encodes CASSLGGVAGDYYGYTF.